Each of the 18 T cell receptor beta chains below was sequenced from the same sample in a study of EBV T-cell therapy then PD-1 blockade in nasopharyngeal carcinoma. The table came from immunoSEQ multiplex PCR; TCRdb's copy has only in-frame clones and leaves some out. The sample has roughly 14,000 clones; 84% are singletons. These receptors lack a known antigen. Treatment noted: AdE1-LMPpoly-expanded autologous EBV-specific T-cell therapy followed by anti-PD-1 nivolumab. The sequences come from CD8+ T cells from blood, collected around day 99 from a patient whose treatment included autologous EBV-specific T cells and nivolumab. The source is a man aged 40-50 years with nasopharyngeal carcinoma.

A single count supports this clone. The CDR3 reads CASTSGAVDDQYF. In DNA form, the CDR3 reads TGTGCTTCGACTAGCGGGGCGGTAGATGACCAGTACTTC. The V call is TRBV6-6, the J call TRBJ2-5; 11 nucleotides match TRBD2. The CDR3 has 13 residues. The V gene's germline CDR1 is MNHNY and CDR2 SVGAGI (reference sequence).

The chain recombines TRBV4-1 with TRBJ2-7; TRBD2 matches at 10 bases. Germline CDR1 and CDR2: MGHRA and YSYEKL. The CDR3 spans 16 residues. Trimming removed 2 bases from V and 3 bases from J; junction bases left unmatched: 7. The CDR3 here is CASSQPTSGAFYEQYF. CDR3 DNA: TGCGCCAGCAGCCAACCAACTAGCGGGGCCTTCTACGAGCAGTACTTC.

The sample holds one count of this clone. CDR3 loop: CASSVRDRGAEAFF. The CDR3 DNA reads TGTGCCAGCAGCGTCCGGGACAGGGGAGCCGAAGCTTTCTTT. The chain is built from TRBV7-9 and TRBJ1-1; TRBD1 agrees at 10 bases. The germline CDR1 and CDR2 sequences are SEHNR and FQNEAQ (reference sequence). This CDR3 spans 14 amino acids. The ends lost 5 bases at V and 8 bases at J; junction bases unmatched: 8. Full variable domain (outside the CDR3, taken from reference TRBV7-9 and TRBJ1-1): DTGVSQNPRHKITKRGQNVTFRCDPISEHNRLYWYRQTLGQGPEFLTYFQNEAQLEKSRLLSDRFSAERPKGSFSTLEIQRTEQGDSAMYLCASSVRDRGAEAFFGQGTRLTVV.

The V call is TRBV7-9, the J call TRBJ1-1; 8 bases map to TRBD1. CDR3 length: 14 residues. V was pared by 5 bases and J by 4 bases, with 6 bases of the junction left unmatched. CDR1 SEHNR and CDR2 FQNEAQ come from the germline V gene (reference sequence). CDR3 in DNA: TGTGCCAGCAGCCCAGGACAGGGACCCACTGAAGCTTTCTTT. Its translation: CASSPGQGPTEAFF.

This CDR3 is CASSLGGSNQPQHF. The CDR3 DNA reads TGTGCCAGCAGTTTAGGAGGGAGCAATCAGCCCCAGCATTTT. V gene TRBV27 combines with J gene TRBJ1-5; no reliable D call. V was trimmed by 2 bases and J by 1 base, leaving 6 bases between them. Germline-derived CDR1 and CDR2 are MNHEY and SMNVEV (reference sequence). This CDR3 region has 14 residues.

The V and J genes are TRBV5-5 and TRBJ2-7; either TRBD1 or TRBD2 may fit D (5 bases each). The CDR3 spans 14 residues. Trimming stripped 4 bases from V and 5 bases from J, with 16 bases between. Germline V lookup: CDR1 SGHKS, CDR2 YYEKEE (reference sequence). The chain's CDR3 is CASSPRGPPDEQYF. CDR3 DNA: TGTGCCAGCAGCCCCCGGGGCCCTCCGGACGAGCAGTACTTC.

The chain recombines TRBV4-3 with TRBJ2-2; the match to TRBD1 covers 7 bases. This CDR3 spans 18 amino acids. Germline CDR1 reads LGHNA; CDR2 reads YSLEER. Losses at the gene ends were 1 base for V and 0 bases for J; bases not matched to a gene: 8. CDR3 coding DNA: TGCGCCAGCAGCCAAGCGAACGGACAGGAGTCGAACACCGGGGAGCTGTTTTTT. Translating gives CASSQANGQESNTGELFF.

The chain carries TRBV27 and TRBJ1-1; 7 nucleotides align to TRBD1. J lost 4 bases, V lost 5 bases, and 7 bases had no gene match. Germline CDR1 and CDR2: MNHEY and SMNVEV (reference sequence). The CDR3 runs 14 residues. The CDR3 DNA reads TGTGCCAGCAGTGTCGGACAGGTCCGCACTGAAGCTTTCTTT. Its translation is CASSVGQVRTEAFF.

The CDR3 sequence: CASSQYFGSPLHF. CDR3 DNA sequence: TGCGCCAGCAGCCAGTATTTTGGTTCACCCCTCCACTTT. The chain recombines TRBV4-3 with TRBJ1-6; D not resolved. Trimming took off 3 bases at V and 9 bases at J, with 9 bases between the two ends. Per the germline V gene, CDR1 is LGHNA and CDR2 is YSLEER. The CDR3 is 13 residues long.

The J gene is TRBJ2-3, the V gene TRBV5-1; 12 bases are a match to TRBD1. Germline-derived CDR1 and CDR2 are SGHRS and YFSETQ. The CDR3 covers 16 residues. The V gene end was trimmed by 4 bases and the J gene end by 1 base; junction bases not matched to a gene: 4. As DNA, the CDR3 is TGCGCCAGCAGCGTCGGGACAGGGGGCCGCACAGATACGCAGTATTTT. It yields the protein CASSVGTGGRTDTQYF.

This clone appeared a single time. The chain links TRBV19 to TRBJ1-1; D is ambiguous. Deletions cut 5 bases from V and 2 bases from J, with 9 bases between. The CDR3 covers 13 residues. Looked up from germline, CDR1 is LNHDA and CDR2 is SQIVND (reference sequence). The CDR3 region has the DNA TGTGCCAGTAGTGTGACACTAAACACTGAAGCTTTCTTT. Residues: CASSVTLNTEAFF.

The chain is built from TRBV6-2 or TRBV6-3 and TRBJ1-5; TRBD1 matches 9 bases. The CDR3 is 18 residues long. Looked up from germline, CDR1 is MNHEY and CDR2 is SVGEGT. Trimming removed 0 bases from V and 1 base from J; junction bases left unmatched: 7. CDR3 DNA: TGTGCCAGCAGTTACTCTTATGGACAGGGGAGAAGCAATCAGCCCCAGCATTTT. This encodes CASSYSYGQGRSNQPQHF.

The chain is built from TRBV28 and TRBJ2-5; 11 nucleotides match TRBD2. The CDR3 is 16 amino acids. CDR1 MDHEN and CDR2 SYDVKM come from the germline V gene. The trim removed 2 bases at V and 5 bases at J, leaving 7 bases unmatched. DNA for the CDR3: TGTGCCAGCAGTTTACTTAGCGGGGGGGCCCGGGAGACCCAGTACTTC. Translation gives CASSLLSGGARETQYF.

This chain joins TRBV30 and TRBJ2-7; TRBD2 aligns across 9 bases. Germline loops: CDR1 GTSNPN, CDR2 SVGIG (reference sequence). This CDR3 is built from 14 residues. The junction had 5 bases not matched to a gene; V was cut back by 0 bases and J by 5 bases. The CDR3 is CAWSVMRGGHEQYF. CDR3 coding DNA: TGTGCCTGGAGTGTAATGCGGGGGGGCCACGAGCAGTACTTC.

CDR3 sequence (DNA): TGTGCCAGTAGTGCCCACACAGGGTCGGGCACTGAAGCTTTCTTT. Amino acids: CASSAHTGSGTEAFF. The V gene is TRBV19, the J gene TRBJ1-1, with TRBD1 as a possible D gene (6 bases). From germline, CDR1 is LNHDA and CDR2 SQIVND (reference sequence). The V and J ends lost 5 bases and 4 bases respectively, with 17 bases between them. This CDR3 is built from 15 residues.

This clone was picked up a small number of times. The genes are TRBV7-6 and TRBJ2-5; no reliable D call. Trimming left V 1 base short and J 7 bases short, with 7 bases between. This CDR3 comprises 12 residues. CDR1 SGHVS and CDR2 FNYEAQ come from the germline V gene. The CDR3 nucleotides are TGTGCCAGCAGCTTAGAAGGCGGGACCCAGTACTTC. Translating gives CASSLEGGTQYF.

V is TRBV10-3 and J is TRBJ1-5, with a tentative D call TRBD1 (5 bases). Germline CDR1 ENHRY, CDR2 SYGVKD. The V gene lost 6 bases and the J gene lost 5 bases, with 11 bases spanning the gap. The CDR3 is 13 residues long. The CDR3 DNA reads as TGTGCCATCAGCGGACATGTCTATCAGCCCCAGCATTTT. Encoded protein: CAISGHVYQPQHF.

V is TRBV6-2 or TRBV6-3 and J is TRBJ1-1; D remains unclear. Trimming took 2 bases from V and 5 from J, leaving 24 bases between them. The CDR3 contains 18 residues. CDR1 MNHEY and CDR2 SVGEGT come from the germline V gene. The chain's CDR3 is CASSYDGLGKAPKTEAFF. As DNA, the CDR3 is TGTGCCAGCAGTTACGACGGTTTGGGAAAGGCCCCTAAGACTGAAGCTTTCTTT.